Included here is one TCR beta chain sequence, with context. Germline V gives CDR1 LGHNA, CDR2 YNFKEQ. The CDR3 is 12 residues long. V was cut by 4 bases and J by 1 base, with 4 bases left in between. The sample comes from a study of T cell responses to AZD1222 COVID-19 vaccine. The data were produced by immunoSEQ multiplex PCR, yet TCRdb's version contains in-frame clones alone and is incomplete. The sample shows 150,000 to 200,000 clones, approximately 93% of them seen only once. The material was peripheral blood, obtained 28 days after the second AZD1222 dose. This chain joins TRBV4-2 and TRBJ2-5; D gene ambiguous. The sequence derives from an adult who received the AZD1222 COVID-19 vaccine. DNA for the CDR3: TGTGCCAGCAGCCCCACCCAAGAGACCCAGTACTTC. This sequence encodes CASSPTQETQYF.